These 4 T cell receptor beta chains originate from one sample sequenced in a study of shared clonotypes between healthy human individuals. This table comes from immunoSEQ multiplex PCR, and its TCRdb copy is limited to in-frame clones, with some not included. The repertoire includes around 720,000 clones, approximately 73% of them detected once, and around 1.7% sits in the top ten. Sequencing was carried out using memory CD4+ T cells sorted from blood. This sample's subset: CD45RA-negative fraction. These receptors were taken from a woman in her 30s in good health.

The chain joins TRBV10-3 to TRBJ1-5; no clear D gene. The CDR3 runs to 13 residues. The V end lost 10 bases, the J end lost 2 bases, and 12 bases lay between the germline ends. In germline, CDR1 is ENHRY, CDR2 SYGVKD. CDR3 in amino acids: CATAGEGNQPQHF. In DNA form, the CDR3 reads TGTGCCACCGCCGGGGAAGGCAATCAGCCCCAGCATTTT.

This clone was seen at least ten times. Here the CDR3 DNA reads TGCACCAGCAGCCAAGATGAGAGCTGGAGGGACCCGAACACTGAAGCTTTCTTT. Translating gives CTSSQDESWRDPNTEAFF. The V call is TRBV1, the J call TRBJ1-1. TRBV1 is a pseudogene. The CDR3 is 18 residues long.

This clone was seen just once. The CDR3 DNA reads TGTGCCAGCACCGCTCCCCAGGGTAACTATGGCTACACCTTC. Protein: CASTAPQGNYGYTF. J is TRBJ1-2 and V is TRBV28; tentative D call: TRBD1 (5 bases). V was shortened by 7 bases and J by 1 base, with 13 bases between the two germline ends. The CDR3 is 14 amino acids. Germline V gives CDR1 MDHEN, CDR2 SYDVKM.

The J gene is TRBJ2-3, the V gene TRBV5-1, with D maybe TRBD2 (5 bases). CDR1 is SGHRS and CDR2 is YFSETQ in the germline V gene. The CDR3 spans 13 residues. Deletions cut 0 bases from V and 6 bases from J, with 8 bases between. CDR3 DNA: TGCGCCAGCAGCTTGGAGGGAGTGGATACGCAGTATTTT. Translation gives CASSLEGVDTQYF.